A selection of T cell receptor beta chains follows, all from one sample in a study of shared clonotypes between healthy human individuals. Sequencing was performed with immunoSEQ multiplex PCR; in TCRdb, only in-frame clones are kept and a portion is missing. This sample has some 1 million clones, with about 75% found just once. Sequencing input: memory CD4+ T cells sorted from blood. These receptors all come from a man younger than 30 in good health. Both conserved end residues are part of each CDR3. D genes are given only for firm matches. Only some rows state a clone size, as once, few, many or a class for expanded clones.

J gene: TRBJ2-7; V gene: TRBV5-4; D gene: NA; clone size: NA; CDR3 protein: CASSLTQGMEQYF; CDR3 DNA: TGTGCCAGCAGCTTGACACAGGGTATGGAGCAGTACTTC
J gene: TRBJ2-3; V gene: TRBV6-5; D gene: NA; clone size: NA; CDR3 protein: CASSYSGLGADTQYF; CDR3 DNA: TGTGCCAGCAGTTATTCGGGATTGGGGGCAGATACGCAGTATTTT
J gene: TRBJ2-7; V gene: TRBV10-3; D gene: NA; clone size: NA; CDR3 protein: CAIRDPDYEQYF; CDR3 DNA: TGTGCCATCAGGGATCCAGACTACGAGCAGTACTTC
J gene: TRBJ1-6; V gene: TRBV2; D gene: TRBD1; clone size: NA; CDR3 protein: CASTGQGSSPLHF; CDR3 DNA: TGTGCCAGCACGGGACAGGGTAGTTCACCCCTCCACTTT
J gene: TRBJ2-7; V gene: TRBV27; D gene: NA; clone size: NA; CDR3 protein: CASSYTEYEQYF; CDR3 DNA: TGTGCCAGCAGTTATACAGAATACGAGCAGTACTTC
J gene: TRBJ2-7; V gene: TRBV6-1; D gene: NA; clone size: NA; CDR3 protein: CASSVNLGGDRAYEQYF; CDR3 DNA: TGTGCCAGCAGTGTAAATTTAGGGGGAGATAGAGCCTACGAGCAGTACTTC
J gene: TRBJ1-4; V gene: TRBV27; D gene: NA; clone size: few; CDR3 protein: CASRGHGAGEKLFF; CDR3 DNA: TGTGCCAGCAGGGGCCACGGGGCCGGGGAAAAACTGTTTTTT
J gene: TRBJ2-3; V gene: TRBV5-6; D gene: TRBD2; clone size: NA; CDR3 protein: CASNLRRGGPDTQYF; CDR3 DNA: TGTGCCAGCAACCTCCGGCGGGGGGGCCCCGATACGCAGTATTTT
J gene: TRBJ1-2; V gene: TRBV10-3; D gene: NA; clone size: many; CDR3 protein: CAISEPGSTNYGYTF; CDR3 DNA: TGTGCCATCAGTGAGCCGGGCAGTACTAACTATGGCTACACCTTC
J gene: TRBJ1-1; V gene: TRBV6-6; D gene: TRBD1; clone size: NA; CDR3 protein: CASSSQGDRNTEAFF; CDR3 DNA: TGTGCCAGCAGTTCCCAGGGGGATAGAAACACTGAAGCTTTCTTT
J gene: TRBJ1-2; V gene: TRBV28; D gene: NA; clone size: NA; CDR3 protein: CASSSGGGLRGGYTF; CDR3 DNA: TGTGCCAGCAGTTCTGGCGGCGGACTGCGGGGTGGCTACACCTTC
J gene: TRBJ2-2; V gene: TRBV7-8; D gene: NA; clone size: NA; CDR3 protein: CASSLMASRPTGELFF; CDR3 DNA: TGTGCCAGCAGCTTAATGGCTAGCAGGCCCACCGGGGAGCTGTTTTTT
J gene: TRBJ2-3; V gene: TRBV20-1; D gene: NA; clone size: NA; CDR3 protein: CSAGADTQYF; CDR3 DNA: TGCAGTGCTGGGGCAGATACGCAGTATTTT
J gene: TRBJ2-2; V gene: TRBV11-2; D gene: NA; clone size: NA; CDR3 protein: CASSLEGSAPTGELFF; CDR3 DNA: TGTGCCAGCAGCTTAGAAGGGTCAGCGCCGACCGGGGAGCTGTTTTTT
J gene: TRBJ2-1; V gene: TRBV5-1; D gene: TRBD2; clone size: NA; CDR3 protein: CASSLGLSSGATSYNEQFF; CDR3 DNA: TGCGCCAGCAGCTTGGGCCTTTCTAGCGGTGCCACCTCCTACAATGAGCAGTTCTTC
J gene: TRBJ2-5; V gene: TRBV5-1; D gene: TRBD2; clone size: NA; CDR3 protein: CASSSKLLAGTIETQYF; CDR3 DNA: TGCGCCAGCAGCTCAAAACTCCTAGCGGGTACAATAGAGACCCAGTACTTC
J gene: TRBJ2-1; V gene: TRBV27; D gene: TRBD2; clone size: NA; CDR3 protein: CASSLFGGVYNEQFF; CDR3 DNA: TGTGCCAGCAGTTTATTCGGGGGGGTCTACAATGAGCAGTTCTTC
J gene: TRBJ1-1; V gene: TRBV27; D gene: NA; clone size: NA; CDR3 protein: CASSLGTGPVAFF; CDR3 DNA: TGTGCCAGCAGTTTGGGGACCGGCCCGGTCGCTTTCTTT
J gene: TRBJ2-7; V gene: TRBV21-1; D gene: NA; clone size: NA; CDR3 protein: CASSKEEQGATYEQYF; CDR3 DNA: TGTGCCAGCAGCAAAGAGGAACAGGGGGCAACCTACGAGCAGTACTTC
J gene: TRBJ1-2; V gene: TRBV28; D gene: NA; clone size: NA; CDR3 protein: CASSWGGYGYTF; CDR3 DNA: TGTGCCAGCAGTTGGGGCGGATATGGCTACACCTTC
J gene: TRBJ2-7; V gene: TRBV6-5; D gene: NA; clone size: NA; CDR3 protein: CASSYEGRGSYEQYF; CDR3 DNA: TGTGCCAGCAGTTACGAGGGGCGGGGCTCCTACGAGCAGTACTTC
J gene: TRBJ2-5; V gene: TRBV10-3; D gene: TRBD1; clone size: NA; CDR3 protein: CATSGQFQETQYF; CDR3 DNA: TGTGCCACCTCGGGACAGTTCCAAGAGACCCAGTACTTC
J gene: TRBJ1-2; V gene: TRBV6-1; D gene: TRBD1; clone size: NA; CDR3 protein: CASSEDRGNYGYTF; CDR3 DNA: TGTGCCAGCAGTGAAGACAGGGGGAACTATGGCTACACCTTC
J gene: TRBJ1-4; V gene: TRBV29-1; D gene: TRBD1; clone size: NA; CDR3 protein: CSVGTGGNEKLFF; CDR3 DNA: TGCAGCGTGGGGACAGGGGGCAATGAAAAACTGTTTTTT
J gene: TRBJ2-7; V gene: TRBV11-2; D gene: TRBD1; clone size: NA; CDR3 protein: CASSLGTGGYEQYF; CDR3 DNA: TGTGCCAGCAGCTTAGGAACAGGGGGGTACGAGCAGTACTTC
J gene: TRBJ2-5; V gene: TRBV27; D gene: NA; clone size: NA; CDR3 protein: CASSFYSGTVQETQYF; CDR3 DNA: TGTGCCAGCAGTTTCTACTCCGGGACGGTACAAGAGACCCAGTACTTC
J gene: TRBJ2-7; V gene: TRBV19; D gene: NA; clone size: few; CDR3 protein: CASTPYIGVFCEQYF; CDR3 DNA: TGTGCCAGTACCCCTTATATTGGGGTTTTCTGCGAGCAGTACTTC
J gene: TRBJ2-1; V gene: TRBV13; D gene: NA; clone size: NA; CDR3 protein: CASRISGSPRNEQFF; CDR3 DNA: TGTGCCAGCAGGATTAGCGGTTCCCCTCGTAATGAGCAGTTCTTC
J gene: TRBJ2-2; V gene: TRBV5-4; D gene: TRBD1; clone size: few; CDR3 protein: CASSQDRGRVGELFF; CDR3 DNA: TGTGCCAGCAGCCAGGACAGGGGGCGCGTCGGGGAGCTGTTTTTT
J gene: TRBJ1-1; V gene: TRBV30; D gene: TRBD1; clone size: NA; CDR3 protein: CAADRAVTEAFF; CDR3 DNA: TGTGCCGCGGACAGGGCAGTGACTGAAGCTTTCTTT
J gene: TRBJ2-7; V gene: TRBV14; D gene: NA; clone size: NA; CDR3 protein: CASSQDRGREQYF; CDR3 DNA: TGTGCCAGCAGCCAAGATCGGGGGCGCGAGCAGTACTTC
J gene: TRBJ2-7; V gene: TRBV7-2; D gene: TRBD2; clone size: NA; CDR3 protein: CASSFSGTLSYEQYF; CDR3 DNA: TGTGCCAGCAGCTTTAGCGGGACTCTCTCCTACGAGCAGTACTTC
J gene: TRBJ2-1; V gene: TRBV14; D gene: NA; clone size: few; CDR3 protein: CASSQEALGVAGEGDEQFF; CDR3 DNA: TGTGCCAGCAGCCAAGAAGCTCTGGGCGTCGCGGGGGAGGGGGATGAGCAGTTCTTC
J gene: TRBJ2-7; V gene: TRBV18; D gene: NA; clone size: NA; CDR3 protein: CASSPGSGGNYEQYF; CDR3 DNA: TGTGCCAGCTCACCGGGTAGTGGGGGCAACTACGAGCAGTACTTC
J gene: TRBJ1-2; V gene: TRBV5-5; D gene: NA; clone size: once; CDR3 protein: CASSSWTANYGYTF; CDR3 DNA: TGTGCCAGCAGCTCATGGACGGCTAACTATGGCTACACCTTC
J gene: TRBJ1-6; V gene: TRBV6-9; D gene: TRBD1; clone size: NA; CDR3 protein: CASRPRQGAESSYNSPLHF; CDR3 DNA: TGTGCCAGCAGACCACGACAGGGGGCTGAGAGCTCCTATAATTCACCCCTCCACTTT
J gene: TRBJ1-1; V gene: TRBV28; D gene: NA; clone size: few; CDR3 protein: CASSLRWTEAFF; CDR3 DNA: TGTGCCAGCAGTTTACGCTGGACTGAAGCTTTCTTT
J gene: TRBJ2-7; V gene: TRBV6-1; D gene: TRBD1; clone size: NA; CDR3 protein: CASSVGQATYEQYF; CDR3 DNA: TGTGCCAGCAGTGTGGGACAGGCCACCTACGAGCAGTACTTC
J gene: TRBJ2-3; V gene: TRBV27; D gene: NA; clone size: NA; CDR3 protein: CASSSPPGSDTQYF; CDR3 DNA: TGTGCCAGCAGTAGCCCCCCGGGTTCAGATACGCAGTATTTT
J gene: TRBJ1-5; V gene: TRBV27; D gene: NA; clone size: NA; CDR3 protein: CASSLSLTGDSNQPQHF; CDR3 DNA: TGTGCCAGCAGTTTATCACTGACAGGTGATAGCAATCAGCCCCAGCATTTT
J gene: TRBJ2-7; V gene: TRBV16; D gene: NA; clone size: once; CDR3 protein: CASSQRYLDSAQQYF; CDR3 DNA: TGTGCCAGCAGCCAAAGATACCTGGATTCAGCGCAGCAGTACTTC
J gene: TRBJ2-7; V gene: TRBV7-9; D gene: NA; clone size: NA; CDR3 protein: CASSLPQVYEQYF; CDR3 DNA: TGTGCCAGCAGCTTACCCCAGGTATACGAGCAGTACTTC
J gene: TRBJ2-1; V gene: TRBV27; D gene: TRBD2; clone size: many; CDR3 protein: CASTGGRAYNNEQFF; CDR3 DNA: TGTGCCAGCACCGGCGGGAGGGCCTATAACAATGAGCAGTTCTTC
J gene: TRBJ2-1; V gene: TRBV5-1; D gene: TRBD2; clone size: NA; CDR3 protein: CASSFGASGVVDEQFF; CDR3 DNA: TGCGCCAGCAGCTTCGGGGCTAGCGGGGTGGTAGATGAGCAGTTCTTC
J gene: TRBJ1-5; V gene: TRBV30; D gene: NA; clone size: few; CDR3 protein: CAWTPGSRGNQPQHF; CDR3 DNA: TGTGCCTGGACTCCGGGATCCCGGGGCAATCAGCCCCAGCATTTT
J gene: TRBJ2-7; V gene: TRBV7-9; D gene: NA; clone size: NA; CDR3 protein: CASSLSSVYSYEQYF; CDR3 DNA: TGTGCCAGCAGCTTGTCTAGCGTATACTCCTACGAGCAGTACTTC
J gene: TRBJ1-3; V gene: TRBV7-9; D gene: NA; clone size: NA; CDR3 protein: CASSFGRAPDTIYF; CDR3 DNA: TGTGCCAGCAGCTTCGGCAGGGCGCCAGACACCATATATTTT
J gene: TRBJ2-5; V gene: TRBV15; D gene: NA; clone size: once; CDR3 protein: CATSRGDPRGETQYF; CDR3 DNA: TGTGCCACCAGCAGAGGGGACCCCAGGGGAGAGACCCAGTACTTC
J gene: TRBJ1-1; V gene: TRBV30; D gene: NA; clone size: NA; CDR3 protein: CAWSVEQAAVKAFF; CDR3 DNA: TGTGCCTGGAGTGTTGAGCAGGCAGCCGTGAAAGCTTTCTTT
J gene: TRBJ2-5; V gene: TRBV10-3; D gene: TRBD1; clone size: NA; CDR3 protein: CAAAGTGGEKTQYF; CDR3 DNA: TGTGCCGCCGCCGGGACAGGGGGCGAGAAGACCCAGTACTTC
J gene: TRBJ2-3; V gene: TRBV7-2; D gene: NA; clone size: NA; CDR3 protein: CASTLRGRGTDTQYF; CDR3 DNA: TGTGCCAGCACCCTAAGGGGTCGGGGCACAGATACGCAGTATTTT
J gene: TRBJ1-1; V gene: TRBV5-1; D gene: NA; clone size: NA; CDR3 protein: CASSLQPSNTEAFF; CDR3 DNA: TGCGCCAGCAGCTTACAACCCTCGAACACTGAAGCTTTCTTT
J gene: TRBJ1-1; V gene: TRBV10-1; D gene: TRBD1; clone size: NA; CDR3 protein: CASRKDRENTEAFF; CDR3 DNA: TGCGCCAGCAGAAAGGACAGGGAGAACACTGAAGCTTTCTTT
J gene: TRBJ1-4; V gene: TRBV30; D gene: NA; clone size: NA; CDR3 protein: CAWSVRLEKLFF; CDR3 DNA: TGTGCCTGGAGTGTACGACTTGAAAAACTGTTTTTT
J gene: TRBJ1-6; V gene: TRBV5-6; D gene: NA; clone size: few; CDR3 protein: CASSSQATGRYNSPLHF; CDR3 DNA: TGTGCCAGCAGCTCCCAGGCTACAGGCCGCTATAATTCACCCCTCCACTTT
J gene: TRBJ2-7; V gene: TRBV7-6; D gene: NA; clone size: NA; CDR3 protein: CASSLKGGSSYEQYF; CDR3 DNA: TGTGCCAGCAGCCTAAAGGGGGGGAGCTCCTACGAGCAGTACTTC
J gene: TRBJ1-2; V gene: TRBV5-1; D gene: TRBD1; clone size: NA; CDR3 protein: CASSLDGQGSNYGYTF; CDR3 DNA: TGCGCCAGCAGCTTGGACGGACAGGGGAGTAACTATGGCTACACCTTC